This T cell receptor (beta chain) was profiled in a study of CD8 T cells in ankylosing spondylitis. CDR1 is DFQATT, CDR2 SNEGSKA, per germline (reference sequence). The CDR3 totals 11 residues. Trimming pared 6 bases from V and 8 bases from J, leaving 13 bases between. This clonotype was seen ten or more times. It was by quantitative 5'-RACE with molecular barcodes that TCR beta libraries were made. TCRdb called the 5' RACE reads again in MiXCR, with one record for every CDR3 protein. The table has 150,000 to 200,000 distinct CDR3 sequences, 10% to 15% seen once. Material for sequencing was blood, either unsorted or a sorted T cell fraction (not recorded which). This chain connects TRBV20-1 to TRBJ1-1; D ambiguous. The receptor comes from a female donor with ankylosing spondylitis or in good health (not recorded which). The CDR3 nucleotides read TGCAGTGCCCTGGTACGTGAGGAAGCTTTCTTT. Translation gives CSALVREEAFF.